One sample yielded the 2 T cell receptor beta chains listed below, sequenced in a study of CD8 T cells in ankylosing spondylitis. TCRdb passed the 5' RACE reads through MiXCR, listing each CDR3 protein once. Of about 150,000 distinct CDR3 sequences listed, more than 40% are singletons. Sequencing input: synovial fluid, either unsorted or a sorted T cell fraction (not recorded which). The receptor set was obtained from a male donor with ankylosing spondylitis.

This clonotype occurred a few times. This chain uses TRBV12-3 or TRBV12-4 with TRBJ2-2; D is unclear. Trimming shortened V by 7 bases and J by 7 bases, and 13 bases separated the two germline ends. This CDR3 spans 13 amino acids. DNA of the CDR3: TGTGCCAGCATTCCCTTTTTGGGCGGGGAGCTGTTTTTT. Amino acids: CASIPFLGGELFF.

V usage is TRBV6-1 and J usage is TRBJ2-7; D gene ambiguous. Germline CDR1 and CDR2: MNHNS and SASEGT. Trimming pared 1 base from V and 3 bases from J, leaving 7 bases between. CDR3 size: 13 residues. The CDR3 sequence is CASSEVCCYEQYF. CDR3 nucleotides: TGTGCCAGCAGTGAAGTTTGCTGCTACGAGCAGTACTTC.